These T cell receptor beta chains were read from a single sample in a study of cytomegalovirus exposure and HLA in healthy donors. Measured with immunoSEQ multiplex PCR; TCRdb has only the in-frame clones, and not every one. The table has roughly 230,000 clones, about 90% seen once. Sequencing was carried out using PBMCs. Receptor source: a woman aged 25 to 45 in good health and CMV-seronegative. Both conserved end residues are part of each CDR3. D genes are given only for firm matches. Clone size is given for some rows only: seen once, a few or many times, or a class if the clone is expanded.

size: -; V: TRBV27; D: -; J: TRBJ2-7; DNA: TGTGCCAGCGGACTAGACAGGTACTCCTACGAGCAGTACTTC; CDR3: CASGLDRYSYEQYF
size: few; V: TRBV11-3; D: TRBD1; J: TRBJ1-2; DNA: TGTGCCAGCAGCTTAGGTTCAGGGGGCATCTATGGCTACACCTTC; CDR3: CASSLGSGGIYGYTF
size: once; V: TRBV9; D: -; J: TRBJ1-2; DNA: TGTGCCAGCAGCCGGACTCCCCTGGGAGGCTACACCTTC; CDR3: CASSRTPLGGYTF
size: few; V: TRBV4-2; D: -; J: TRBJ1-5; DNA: TGTGCCAGCAGCCAAGCTAATCAGCCCCAGCATTTT; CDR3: CASSQANQPQHF
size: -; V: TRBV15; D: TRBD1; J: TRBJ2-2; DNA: TGTGCCACCAGCAGAGCAGGGGGCACCGGGGAGCTGTTTTTT; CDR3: CATSRAGGTGELFF
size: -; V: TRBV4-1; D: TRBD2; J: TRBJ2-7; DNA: TGCGCCAGCAGTTCCCCTACGGGACTAGCCCCCGGTTTCGAGCAGTACTTC; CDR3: CASSSPTGLAPGFEQYF
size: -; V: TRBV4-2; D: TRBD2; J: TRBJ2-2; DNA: TGTGCCAGCAGCCAAGATCCAGCGGGAGGAGTAGGCGTCGGGGAGCTGTTTTTT; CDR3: CASSQDPAGGVGVGELFF
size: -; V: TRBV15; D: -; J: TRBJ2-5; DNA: TGTGCCACCAGCAGAGACTCAGAGACCCAGTACTTC; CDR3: CATSRDSETQYF
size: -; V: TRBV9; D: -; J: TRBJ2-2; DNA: TGTGCCAGCAGCGTAGCTGGGGGCAACACCGGGGAGCTGTTTTTT; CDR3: CASSVAGGNTGELFF
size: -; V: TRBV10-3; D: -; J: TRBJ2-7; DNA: TGTGCCATCAGAGAGGACAGCTCCTACGAGCAGTACTTC; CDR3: CAIREDSSYEQYF
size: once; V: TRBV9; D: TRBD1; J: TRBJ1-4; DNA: TGTGCCAGCAGCGTCCTGGAGGGGGCCAAGGAAAAACTGTTTTTT; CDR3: CASSVLEGAKEKLFF
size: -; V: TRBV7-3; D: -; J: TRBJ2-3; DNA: TGTGCCAGCAGCGTGGTCTTCACAGATACGCAGTATTTT; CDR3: CASSVVFTDTQYF
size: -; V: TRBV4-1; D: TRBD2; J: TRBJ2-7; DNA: TGCGCCAGCAGCCTTGGCCACGGGGGGTCAGGCTACGAGCAGTACTTC; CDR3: CASSLGHGGSGYEQYF
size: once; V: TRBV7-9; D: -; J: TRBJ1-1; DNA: TGTGCCAGCAGCCCTGGGATGAACACTGAAGCTTTCTTT; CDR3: CASSPGMNTEAFF
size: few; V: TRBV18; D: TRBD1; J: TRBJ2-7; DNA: TGTGCCAGCTCGTCTATTGACAGGGGAGGTCGCGAGCAGTACTTC; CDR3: CASSSIDRGGREQYF
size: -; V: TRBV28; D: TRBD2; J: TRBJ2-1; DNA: TGTGCCAGCAGGGGGAGCGGGAGTCTCTTCTACAATGAGCAGTTCTTC; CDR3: CASRGSGSLFYNEQFF
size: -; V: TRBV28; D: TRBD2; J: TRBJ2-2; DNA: TGTGCCAGCAGTACTAGCGGAACGAACACCGGGGAGCTGTTTTTT; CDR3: CASSTSGTNTGELFF
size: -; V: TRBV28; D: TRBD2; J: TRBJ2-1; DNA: TGTGCCAGCAGTTTACCGGGACTAGCGGGAGGGAACAATGAGCAGTTCTTC; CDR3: CASSLPGLAGGNNEQFF
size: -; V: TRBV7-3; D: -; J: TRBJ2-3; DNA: TGTGCCAGCAGCTTCGTACCCCTCGATACGCAGTATTTT; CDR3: CASSFVPLDTQYF
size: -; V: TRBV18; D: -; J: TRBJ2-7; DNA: TGTGCCAGCTCACCACTAGAAAACTACGAGCAGTACTTC; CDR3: CASSPLENYEQYF
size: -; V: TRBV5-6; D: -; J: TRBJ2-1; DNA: TGTGCCAGCAGCCCGGACTACTCTTACAATGAGCAGTTCTTC; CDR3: CASSPDYSYNEQFF
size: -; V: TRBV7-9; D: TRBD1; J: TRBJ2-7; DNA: TGTGCCAGCAGCTGGCCCGGGACAGGGGGCGCCGGGGTCGGCGAGCAGTACTTC; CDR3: CASSWPGTGGAGVGEQYF
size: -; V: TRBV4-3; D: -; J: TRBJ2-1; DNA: TGCGCCAGCAGCCAAGATCTGCTAGCGAGGAATGAGCAGTTCTTC; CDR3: CASSQDLLARNEQFF
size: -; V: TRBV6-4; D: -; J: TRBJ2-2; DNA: TGTGCCAGCAGTGACTCTCCCACCGGGGAGCTGTTTTTT; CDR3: CASSDSPTGELFF
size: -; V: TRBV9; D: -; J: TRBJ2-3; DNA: TGTGCCAGCAGCGCAGGAGGGGGTACGCAGTATTTT; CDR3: CASSAGGGTQYF
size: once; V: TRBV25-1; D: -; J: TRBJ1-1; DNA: TGTGCCAGCAGTGAATTTCCGGGACAAAAGAACACTGAAGCTTTCTTT; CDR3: CASSEFPGQKNTEAFF
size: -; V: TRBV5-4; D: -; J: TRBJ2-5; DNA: TGTGCCAGCAGCCGTACAGGGCCTCTCTCGACCCAGTACTTC; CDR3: CASSRTGPLSTQYF
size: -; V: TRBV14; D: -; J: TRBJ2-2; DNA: TGTGCCAGCAGCCAAGGCACTAGTGGGACCGGGGAGCTGTTTTTT; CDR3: CASSQGTSGTGELFF
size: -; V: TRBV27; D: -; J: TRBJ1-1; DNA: TGTGCCAGCAGTTTATATTACGGGGGGAGTGTGGACACTGAAGCTTTCTTT; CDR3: CASSLYYGGSVDTEAFF
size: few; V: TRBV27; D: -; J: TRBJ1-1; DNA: TGTGCCAGCAGTTTATCCACAGTGCCTCGGGACACTGAAGCTTTCTTT; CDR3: CASSLSTVPRDTEAFF
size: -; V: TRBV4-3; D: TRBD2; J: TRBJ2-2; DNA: TGCGCCAGCAGCCGAACTAGCGGCACCGGGGAGCTGTTTTTT; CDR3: CASSRTSGTGELFF
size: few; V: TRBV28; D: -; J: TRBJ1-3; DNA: TGTGCCAGTCCGGACAGCTCTGGAAACACCATATATTTT; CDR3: CASPDSSGNTIYF
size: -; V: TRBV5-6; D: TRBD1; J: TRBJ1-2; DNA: TGTGCCAGCAGCTACCCGACAGGGGAGTATGGCTACACCTTC; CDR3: CASSYPTGEYGYTF
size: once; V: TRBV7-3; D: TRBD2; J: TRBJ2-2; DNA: TGTGCCAGCAGCTTACAGGTCACTAGCGGGAGATGGGACACCGGGGAGCTGTTTTTT; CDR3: CASSLQVTSGRWDTGELFF
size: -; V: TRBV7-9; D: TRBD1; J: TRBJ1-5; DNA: TGTGCCAGCAGCTCAGACAGGGTTGGCAATCAGCCCCAGCATTTT; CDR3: CASSSDRVGNQPQHF
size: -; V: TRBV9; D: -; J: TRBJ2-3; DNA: TGTGCCAGCAGCAAGGGGGCAGATACGCAGTATTTT; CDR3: CASSKGADTQYF
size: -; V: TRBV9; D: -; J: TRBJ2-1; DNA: TGTGCCAGCAGCGTAGCTCGGGCTAATTACAATGAGCAGTTCTTC; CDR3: CASSVARANYNEQFF
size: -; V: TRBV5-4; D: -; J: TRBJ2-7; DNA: TGTGCCAGCAGCTTGGAAGGTAACGAGCAGTACTTC; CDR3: CASSLEGNEQYF
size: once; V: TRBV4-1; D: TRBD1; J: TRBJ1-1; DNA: TGCGCCAGCAGCCACTCCGGGACAGGGAATACTGAAGCTTTCTTT; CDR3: CASSHSGTGNTEAFF
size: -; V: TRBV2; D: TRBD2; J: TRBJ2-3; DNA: TGTGCCAGCAGTGATGGGACTAGCGCCACAGATACGCAGTATTTT; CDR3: CASSDGTSATDTQYF
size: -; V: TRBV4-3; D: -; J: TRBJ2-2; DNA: TGCGCCAGCAGCCTGGACACGAACACCGGGGAGCTGTTTTTT; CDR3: CASSLDTNTGELFF
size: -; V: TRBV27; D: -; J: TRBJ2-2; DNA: TGTGCCAGCTCTTGGGTGGGCACCGGGGAGCTGTTTTTT; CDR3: CASSWVGTGELFF
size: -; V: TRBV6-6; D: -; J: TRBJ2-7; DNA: TGTGCCAGCAGGGACCCGGCCCGAGACGAGCAGTACTTC; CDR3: CASRDPARDEQYF
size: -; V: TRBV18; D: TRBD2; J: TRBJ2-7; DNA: TGTGCCAGCTCCCGGACTAGCGGGACCCACTACGAGCAGTACTTC; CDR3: CASSRTSGTHYEQYF
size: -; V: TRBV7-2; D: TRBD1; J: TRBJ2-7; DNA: TGTGCCAGCAGCCCCAGGACAGGGAGCTACGAGCAGTACTTC; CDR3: CASSPRTGSYEQYF
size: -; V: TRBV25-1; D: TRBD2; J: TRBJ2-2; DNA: TGTGCCAGCAGTGACTCTGGACGCGGTTTAGCGGGAGCCGGGGAGCTGTTTTTT; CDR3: CASSDSGRGLAGAGELFF
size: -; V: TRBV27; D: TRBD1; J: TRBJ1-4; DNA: TGTGCCAGCTCCGGGACAGGGTTTGGATCTGAAAAACTGTTTTTT; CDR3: CASSGTGFGSEKLFF
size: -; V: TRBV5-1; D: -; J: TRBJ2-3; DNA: TGCGCCAGCAGCGGGGGTGTGAGGCGGAGCACAGATACGCAGTATTTT; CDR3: CASSGGVRRSTDTQYF
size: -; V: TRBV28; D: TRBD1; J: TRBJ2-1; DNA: TGTGCCAGCACCCGGACAGGTTTTGAGCAGTTCTTC; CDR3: CASTRTGFEQFF
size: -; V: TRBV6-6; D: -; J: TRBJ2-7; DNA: TGTGCCAGCAGTCCAGGGGTGAGGTCCTACGAGCAGTACTTC; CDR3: CASSPGVRSYEQYF
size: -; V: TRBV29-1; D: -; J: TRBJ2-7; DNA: TGCAGCGTTATTGGGGGAGATGGTTACGAGCAGTACTTC; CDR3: CSVIGGDGYEQYF
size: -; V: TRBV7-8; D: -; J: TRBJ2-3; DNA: TGTGCCAGCAGATTTGCTAGCACAGATACGCAGTATTTT; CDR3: CASRFASTDTQYF
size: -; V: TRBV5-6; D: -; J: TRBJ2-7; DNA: TGTGCCAGCAGCTTAGGAAGCTCCTACGAGCAGTACTTC; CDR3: CASSLGSSYEQYF
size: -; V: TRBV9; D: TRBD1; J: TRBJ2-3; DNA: TGTGCCAGCAGCGTATCGACAGGGGTCACAGATACGCAGTATTTT; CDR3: CASSVSTGVTDTQYF
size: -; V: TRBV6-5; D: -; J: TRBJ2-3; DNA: TGTGCCAGCCGCTCCGGGATTTCGGGAGATACGCAGTATTTT; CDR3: CASRSGISGDTQYF
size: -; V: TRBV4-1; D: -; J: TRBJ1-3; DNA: TGCGCCAGCAGCCAAGCTAAATTTGCCTCGGAGGACACCATATATTTT; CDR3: CASSQAKFASEDTIYF
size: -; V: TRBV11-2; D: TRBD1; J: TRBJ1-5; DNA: TGTGCCAGCAGCGACGGACAGGGGGCTTATCAGCCCCAGCATTTT; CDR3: CASSDGQGAYQPQHF
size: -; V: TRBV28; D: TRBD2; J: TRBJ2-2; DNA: TGTGCCAGCAGTTCTAGCGGGAGTGAAGGGGGGGAGCTGTTTTTT; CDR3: CASSSSGSEGGELFF
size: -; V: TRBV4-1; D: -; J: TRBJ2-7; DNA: TGCGCCAGCAGCCAAGAAACCTACGAGCAGTACTTC; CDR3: CASSQETYEQYF
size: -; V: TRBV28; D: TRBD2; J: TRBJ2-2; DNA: TGTGCCAGCAGTTTCCCTCTAGCGGGAGACACCGGGGAGCTGTTTTTT; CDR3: CASSFPLAGDTGELFF